The clone carrying this TCR beta chain was picked up many times. The data were obtained in a study of T-cell reconstitution after alpha-beta-depleted transplantation in children. Germline V CDR1 and CDR2: DFQATT, SNEGSKA (reference sequence). Trimming left V 2 bases short and J 5 bases short, with 9 bases between. The CDR3 has 12 amino acids. Unique molecular identifiers were built into the TCRbeta library. TCRdb fed the PCR reads into MiXCR, producing one record per CDR3 protein. The sample records nearly 400,000 distinct CDR3 sequences, around 21% being singletons. Here the sequenced sample was PBMCs from the stem cell graft donor, taken from the stem cell graft. The genes are TRBV20-1 and TRBJ2-5; D is uncertain. This clonotype originated in a human donor who donated a stem cell graft to a child with acute myeloid leukemia. The CDR3 here is CSARSDSETQYF. In nucleotides, the CDR3 is TGCAGTGCTAGATCCGATTCGGAGACCCAGTACTTC.